This T cell receptor beta chain was captured in a study of technical replicates of blood from a few donors. The CDR3 has 17 residues. Unmatched junction bases numbered 14, after V lost 3 bases and J lost 5 bases. Per the germline V gene, CDR1 is SGHVS and CDR2 is FQNEAQ. Using immunoSEQ multiplex PCR, the repertoire was profiled, and TCRdb retains in-frame clones only, with some absent. The sample carries more than 90,000 clones, nearly 97% recorded once. Specimen: T cells isolated from PBMCs. This sequence originates from a human donor in good health. The chain is built from TRBV7-8 and TRBJ2-7, with 9 bases that match TRBD2. Here the CDR3 reads CASSFGWLAGVKDEQYF. The DNA for the CDR3 is TGTGCCAGCAGCTTTGGGTGGTTAGCGGGAGTCAAGGACGAGCAGTACTTC.